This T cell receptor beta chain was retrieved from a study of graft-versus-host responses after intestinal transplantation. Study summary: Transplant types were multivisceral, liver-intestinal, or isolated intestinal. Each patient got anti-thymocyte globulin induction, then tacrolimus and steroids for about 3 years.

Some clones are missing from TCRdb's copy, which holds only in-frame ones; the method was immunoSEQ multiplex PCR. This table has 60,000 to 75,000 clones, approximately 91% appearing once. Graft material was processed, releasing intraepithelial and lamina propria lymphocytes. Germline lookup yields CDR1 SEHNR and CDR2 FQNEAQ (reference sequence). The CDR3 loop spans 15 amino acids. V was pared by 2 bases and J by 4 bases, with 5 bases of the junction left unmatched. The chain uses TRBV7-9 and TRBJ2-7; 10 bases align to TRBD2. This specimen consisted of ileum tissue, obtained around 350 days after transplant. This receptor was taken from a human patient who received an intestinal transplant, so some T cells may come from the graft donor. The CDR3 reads CASSLLGTSDYEQYF. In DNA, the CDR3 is TGTGCCAGCAGCTTACTCGGGACTAGCGATTACGAGCAGTACTTC.